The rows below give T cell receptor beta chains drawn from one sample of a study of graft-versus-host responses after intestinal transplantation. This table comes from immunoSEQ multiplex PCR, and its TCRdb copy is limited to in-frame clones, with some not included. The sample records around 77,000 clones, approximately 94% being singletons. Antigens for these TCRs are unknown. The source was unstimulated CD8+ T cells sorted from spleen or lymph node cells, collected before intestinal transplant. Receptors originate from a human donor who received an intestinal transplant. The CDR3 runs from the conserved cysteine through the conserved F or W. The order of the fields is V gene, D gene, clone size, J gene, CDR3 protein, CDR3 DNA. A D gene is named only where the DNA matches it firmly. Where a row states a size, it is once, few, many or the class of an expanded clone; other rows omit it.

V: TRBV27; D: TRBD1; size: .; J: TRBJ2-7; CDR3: CASSKIKRDRGFNEQYF; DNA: TGTGCCAGCAGTAAAATCAAACGGGACAGGGGTTTCAACGAGCAGTACTTC
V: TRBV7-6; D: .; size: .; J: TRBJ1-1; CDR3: CASSLGTDAEAFF; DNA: TGTGCCAGCAGCTTAGGGACGGACGCTGAAGCTTTCTTT
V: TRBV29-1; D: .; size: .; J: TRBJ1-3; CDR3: CSVEDLFDGSHSGNTIYF; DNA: TGCAGCGTTGAAGATCTTTTCGATGGTTCCCACTCTGGAAACACCATATATTTT
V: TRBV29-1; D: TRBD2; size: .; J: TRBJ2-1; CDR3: CSVDGGGHEQFF; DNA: TGCAGCGTTGACGGGGGGGGCCATGAGCAGTTCTTC
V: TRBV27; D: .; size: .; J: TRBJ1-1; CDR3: CASSFGLNTEAFF; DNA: TGTGCCAGCAGTTTCGGCCTTAACACTGAAGCTTTCTTT
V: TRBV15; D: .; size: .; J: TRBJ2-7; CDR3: CATSRGEPILPQEYEQYF; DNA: TGTGCCACCAGCAGAGGGGAACCGATACTCCCCCAGGAGTACGAGCAGTACTTC
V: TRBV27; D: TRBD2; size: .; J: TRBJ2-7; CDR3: CASSLSGGAFEQYF; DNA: TGTGCCAGCAGTTTATCCGGGGGGGCATTCGAGCAGTACTTC
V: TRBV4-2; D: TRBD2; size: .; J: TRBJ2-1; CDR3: CASSPSHRLAGQVQRDGEQFF; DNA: TGTGCCAGCAGCCCCTCACACCGACTAGCGGGGCAAGTCCAACGAGATGGTGAGCAGTTCTTC
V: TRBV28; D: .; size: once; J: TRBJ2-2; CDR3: CASRLRDAGVTGELFF; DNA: TGTGCCAGCAGGCTACGGGACGCAGGGGTGACCGGGGAGCTGTTTTTT
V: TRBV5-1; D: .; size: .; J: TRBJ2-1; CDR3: CASSLASLNEQFF; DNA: TGCGCCAGCAGCTTGGCGTCCCTTAATGAGCAGTTCTTC
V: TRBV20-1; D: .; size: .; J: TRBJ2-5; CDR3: CSAPFRGTQYF; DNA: TGCAGTGCGCCCTTCCGGGGGACCCAGTACTTC
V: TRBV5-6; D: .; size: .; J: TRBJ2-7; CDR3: CASSLGATSPEQYF; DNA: TGTGCCAGCAGCTTGGGGGCCACCTCCCCAGAGCAGTACTTC
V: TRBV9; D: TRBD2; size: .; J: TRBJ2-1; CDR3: CASSSQVSGSAYNEQFF; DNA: TGTGCCAGCAGCTCTCAAGTTAGCGGGAGTGCCTACAATGAGCAGTTCTTC
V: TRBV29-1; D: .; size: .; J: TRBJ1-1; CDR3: CSVSGHQNTEAFF; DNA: TGCAGCGTCTCCGGCCACCAGAACACTGAAGCTTTCTTT
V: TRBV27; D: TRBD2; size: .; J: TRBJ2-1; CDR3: CASSSGLAGNEQFF; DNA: TGTGCCAGCAGTTCGGGACTAGCTGGCAATGAGCAGTTCTTC
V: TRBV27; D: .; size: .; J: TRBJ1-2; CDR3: CASRSPEDGYTF; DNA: TGTGCCAGCAGAAGCCCAGAGGATGGCTACACCTTC
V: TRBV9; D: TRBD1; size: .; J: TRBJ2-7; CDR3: CASSESGTGEAEQYF; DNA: TGTGCCAGCAGCGAATCCGGGACAGGGGAAGCAGAGCAGTACTTC